Reported below is one T cell receptor beta chain. This table comes from immunoSEQ multiplex PCR, and its TCRdb copy is limited to in-frame clones, with some not included. The table lists 13,000 to 15,000 clones, around 86% of them singletons. The data derive from a study of blood T cell dynamics during melanoma immunotherapy. Study background: Metastatic melanoma patients received first-line pembrolizumab or nivolumab plus ipilimumab.

As for time point: week 3, after first cycle of checkpoint inhibitor. Per germline, CDR1 SGHNT and CDR2 YENEEA. The CDR3 covers 18 residues. Unmatched junction bases numbered 9, after V lost 4 bases and J lost 0 bases. V is TRBV11-3 and J is TRBJ2-4, with 10 positions matching TRBD2. This sequence was found in a human donor with melanoma. Sequencing used blood, obtained from a patient treated with checkpoint blockade. The CDR3 loop is CASSSTSGPELAKNIQYF. Here the CDR3 DNA reads TGTGCCAGCAGCTCGACTAGCGGGCCTGAACTAGCCAAAAACATTCAGTACTTC.